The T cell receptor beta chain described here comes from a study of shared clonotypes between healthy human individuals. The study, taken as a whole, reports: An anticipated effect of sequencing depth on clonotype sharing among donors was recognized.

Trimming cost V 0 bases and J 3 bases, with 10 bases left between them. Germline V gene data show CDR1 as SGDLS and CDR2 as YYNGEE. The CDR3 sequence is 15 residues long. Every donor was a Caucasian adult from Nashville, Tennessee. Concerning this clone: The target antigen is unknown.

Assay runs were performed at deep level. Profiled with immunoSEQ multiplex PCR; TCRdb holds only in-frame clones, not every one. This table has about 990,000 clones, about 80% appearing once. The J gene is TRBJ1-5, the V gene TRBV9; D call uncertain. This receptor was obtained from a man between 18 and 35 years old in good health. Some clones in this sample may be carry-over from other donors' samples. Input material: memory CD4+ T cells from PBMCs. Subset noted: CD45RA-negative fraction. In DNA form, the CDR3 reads TGTGCCAGCAGCGTAGGGTCAGACTCCAATCAGCCCCAGCATTTT. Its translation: CASSVGSDSNQPQHF.